This is a list of T cell receptor beta chains from one sample in a study of T cell repertoires in cytomegalovirus infection. TCRdb called the reads again in MiXCR, with one record for every CDR3 protein. The repertoire holds about 330,000 distinct CDR3 sequences, with roughly 36% as singletons. These receptors have no identified antigens. Specimen: cultured PBMCs, collected from culture after CMV antigen stimulation. The origin of the receptors is a human donor in good health (CMV status not recorded). Some clones in this sample may be carry-over from other donors' samples. The CDR3 runs from the conserved cysteine through the conserved F or W. The D gene is left open where the match is weak.

v_gene,j_gene,d_gene,CDR3aa
TRBV7-8,TRBJ2-1,NA,CASSLVLVSYNEQFF
TRBV5-1,TRBJ2-3,TRBD2,CASSARGTSGRTDTQYF
TRBV12-3/TRBV12-4,TRBJ1-3,TRBD1,CASRTGTGPGNTIYF
TRBV28,TRBJ2-3,TRBD2,CASSPGLLAGSTDTQYF
TRBV27,TRBJ1-1,TRBD1,CASYSGTGLLGNTEAFF
TRBV7-9,TRBJ2-2,NA,CASSFVGYTGELFF
TRBV27,TRBJ1-6,NA,CASSRGTLNLLPLHF
TRBV14,TRBJ2-3,TRBD1,CASSQGDRAADTQYF
TRBV6-6,TRBJ2-3,TRBD1,CASSDWTGRRDTQYF
TRBV5-4,TRBJ2-5,TRBD2,CASSKGLAGERTQYF
TRBV7-2,TRBJ1-5,NA,CASSQSNSIQPQHF
TRBV9,TRBJ2-1,NA,CASSPHYTKNNEQFF
TRBV7-3,TRBJ1-2,NA,CASSLVLGATGYTF
TRBV20-1,TRBJ1-3,TRBD1,CSVLGQLSGNTIYF
TRBV6-1,TRBJ2-3,NA,CASSDRQTTDTQYF
TRBV7-2,TRBJ2-5,NA,CASSLKRVQETQYF
TRBV12-3/TRBV12-4,TRBJ2-3,TRBD2,CASSPGTSYTQYF
TRBV7-2,TRBJ2-5,TRBD2,CASSLVSGRVGETQYF
TRBV6-6,TRBJ2-7,TRBD2,CASSPRSGGNYEQYF
TRBV7-2,TRBJ2-1,NA,CASSTRGRIVNEQFF
TRBV7-9,TRBJ2-1,NA,CASSDPTGTNRFF
TRBV4-1,TRBJ1-1,NA,CASSQEKRGISGREAFF
TRBV12-3/TRBV12-4,TRBJ2-3,TRBD2,CASTSGTAGWVAGAPDTQYF
TRBV6-5,TRBJ2-1,NA,CASRLLQGSGEQFF
TRBV12-3/TRBV12-4,TRBJ1-5,TRBD1,CASSNRDRAQHF
TRBV5-1,TRBJ2-7,TRBD1,CASSLDIRTGSYEQYF
TRBV28,TRBJ1-1,NA,CASTPHDLNTEAFF
TRBV7-2,TRBJ2-1,NA,CASSLAPAGSFDEQFF
TRBV25-1,TRBJ1-6,NA,CASRQVGVGAPLHF
TRBV12-3/TRBV12-4,TRBJ2-7,TRBD2,CASRKSSGSWSYEQYF
TRBV3-1,TRBJ1-2,NA,CASSQGRLYGYTF